What follows are 20 T cell receptor beta chains derived from one specimen sequenced in a study of OX40 agonist ivuxolimab in advanced cancers. Measured with immunoSEQ multiplex PCR; TCRdb has only the in-frame clones, and not every one. The sample consists of tens of thousands of clones, just under 90% of them appearing once. The material was CD4+ or CD8+ T cells sorted from blood, obtained in a trial of the OX40 agonist ivuxolimab. Every receptor here comes from an adult with an advanced solid tumor such as melanoma, head and neck, liver or kidney cancer.

This chain links TRBV2 with TRBJ2-2; D is unclear. The CDR3 contains 11 residues. The germline CDR1 and CDR2 sequences are SNHLY and FYNNEI. With 7 bases removed from V and 7 bases from J, the gap between germline ends came to 7 bases. In DNA form, the CDR3 reads TGTGCCAGCACTCCCGGCGGGGAGCTGTTTTTT. Its translation: CASTPGGELFF.

As DNA, the CDR3 is TGTGCCAGCAGCTTAGGTTTTCGGGGCTACACCTTC. It specifies CASSLGFRGYTF. This rearrangement joins TRBV11-2 to TRBJ1-2; D not resolved. This CDR3 is built from 12 residues. CDR1 and CDR2 from the germline V gene are SGHAT and FQNNGV. Trimming stripped 1 base from V and 8 bases from J, with 8 bases between.

The chain combines TRBV15 with TRBJ2-1; tentatively, D is TRBD1 (5 bases). V lost 1 base and J lost 3, with 10 bases in between. The CDR3 is made up of 15 amino acids. Per the germline V gene, CDR1 is LNHNV and CDR2 is YYDKDF (reference sequence). CDR3 residues: CATSRVRGNYNEQFF. The DNA of the CDR3 is TGTGCCACCAGCAGAGTTAGGGGTAACTACAATGAGCAGTTCTTC.

The chain carries TRBV6-1 and TRBJ2-7; D possibly matches TRBD1 or TRBD2 (5 bases each). The CDR3 sequence is 15 residues long. Trimming took off 5 bases at V and 3 bases at J, with 17 bases between the two ends. CDR1 MNHNS and CDR2 SASEGT come from the germline V gene. CDR3 in DNA: TGTGCCAGCAGTCCGAGGGACCAGAGGGGCTACGAGCAGTACTTC. The encoded protein is CASSPRDQRGYEQYF.

The genes are TRBV7-9 and TRBJ1-5, with D unresolved. Trimming removed 6 bases from V and 7 bases from J, with 13 bases in between. The CDR3 extends over 13 amino acids. CDR1 is SEHNR, CDR2 FQNEAQ, per germline (reference sequence). The CDR3 sequence: CASRQGPGQPQHF. In DNA form, the CDR3 reads TGTGCCAGCAGGCAAGGCCCCGGGCAGCCCCAGCATTTT.

Written as DNA, the CDR3 is TGTGCCAGCAGCCCCCGGGGGGACAGGCTTTATGGCTACACCTTC. It codes for CASSPRGDRLYGYTF. This chain connects TRBV7-8 to TRBJ1-2; TRBD1 matches 8 bases. The length of the CDR3 is 15 residues. Germline assignment: CDR1 SGHVS and CDR2 FQNEAQ. Trimming at V came to 5 bases and at J to 5 bases, leaving 10 bases not matched to a gene. The complete variable domain, with remaining parts taken from reference TRBV7-8 and TRBJ1-2, reads GAGVSQSPRYKVAKRGQDVALRCDPISGHVSLFWYQQALGQGPEFLTYFQNEAQLDKSGLPSDRFFAERPEGSVSTLKIQRTQQEDSAVYLCASSPRGDRLYGYTFGSGTRLTVV.

This chain links TRBV19 with TRBJ2-1; D unclear. Germline V CDR1 and CDR2: LNHDA, SQIVND (reference sequence). Trimming shortened V by 2 bases and J by 0 bases, and 8 bases separated the two germline ends. The CDR3 totals 15 residues. The CDR3: CASSIWVSSYNEQFF. The DNA for the CDR3 is TGTGCCAGTAGTATATGGGTGAGCTCCTACAATGAGCAGTTCTTC. Variable domain in full (rest from reference TRBV19 and TRBJ2-1): DGGITQSPKYLFRKEGQNVTLSCEQNLNHDAMYWYRQDPGQGLRLIYYSQIVNDFQKGDIAEGYSVSREKKESFPLTVTSAQKNPTAFYLCASSIWVSSYNEQFFGPGTRLTVL.

The V and J genes are TRBV25-1 and TRBJ1-1, with D unresolved. The CDR3 sequence is 15 residues long. The germline V gene encodes CDR1 MGHDK and CDR2 SYGVNS. Trimming shortened V by 2 bases and J by 0 bases, and 10 bases separated the two germline ends. The CDR3: CASSELGNLNTEAFF. CDR3 coding DNA: TGTGCCAGCAGTGAACTGGGCAACCTGAACACTGAAGCTTTCTTT.

The chain is built from TRBV6-1 and TRBJ1-2; 9 positions match TRBD1. This CDR3 is 12 amino acids long. V trimming: 7 bases; J trimming: 7 bases; junction bases outside the gene matches: 4. CDR1 and CDR2 from the germline V gene are MNHNS and SASEGT. The CDR3 nucleotides are TGTGCCAGCAAACAGGGGGCGGGTGGCTACACCTTC. Its protein product is CASKQGAGGYTF.

The rearrangement uses TRBV2 and TRBJ1-5; D uncertain. The CDR3 sequence is 15 residues long. V lost 3 bases and J 2 bases, leaving 11 bases between the germline ends. Per germline, CDR1 SNHLY and CDR2 FYNNEI. CDR3 DNA: TGTGCCAGCAGTGAGTCTAGGTTGGGCAATCAGCCCCAGCATTTT. Amino acid sequence: CASSESRLGNQPQHF.

V usage is TRBV5-4 and J usage is TRBJ2-2, with 12 positions matching TRBD1. Germline V gene data show CDR1 as SGHNT and CDR2 as YYREEE (reference sequence). J was trimmed by 4 bases and V by 1 base; bases with no gene match: 5. This CDR3 is 17 amino acids long. The chain's CDR3 is CASSLPGQGAGTGELFF. The DNA for the CDR3 is TGTGCCAGCAGCTTGCCGGGACAGGGGGCGGGCACCGGGGAGCTGTTTTTT.

The rearrangement uses TRBV11-1 and TRBJ2-1, with TRBD2 identical over 8 bases. V shed 5 bases and J 9 bases; nucleotides not matched to a gene: 15. The CDR3 spans 16 residues. Germline V lookup: CDR1 SGHAT, CDR2 FQDESV (reference sequence). DNA for the CDR3: TGTGCCAGCAGCCGGGGTGACGGGGGGGCCCGGGTTGAGCAGTTCTTC. Translating gives CASSRGDGGARVEQFF.

As for this clone: The same CDR3 arises from other DNA sequences in this sample as well. The chain couples TRBV9 to TRBJ2-2, with D uncertain. This CDR3 comprises 14 residues. CDR1 SGDLS and CDR2 YYNGEE come from the germline V gene. The V end was cut by 0 bases, the J end by 1 base, with 4 bases between. CDR3: CASSVGGNTGELFF. The CDR3 DNA reads TGTGCCAGCAGCGTAGGTGGGAACACCGGGGAGCTGTTTTTT.

This chain links TRBV9 with TRBJ2-5, with 10 bases identical to TRBD1. V lost 3 bases to trimming and J lost 0 bases; unmatched junction nucleotides: 8. This CDR3 has 17 residues. Germline lookup yields CDR1 SGDLS and CDR2 YYNGEE. CDR3 residues: CASSANRDRGNQETQYF. CDR3 nucleotides: TGTGCCAGCAGCGCAAACCGGGACAGGGGAAACCAAGAGACCCAGTACTTC.

V gene TRBV7-9 combines with J gene TRBJ1-5; possibly TRBD1 for D (6 bases). This CDR3 is built from 14 residues. Trimming removed 5 bases at V and 4 bases at J, with 12 bases between. Germline CDR1 and CDR2: SEHNR and FQNEAQ (reference sequence). CDR3 sequence: CASSQGRVNQPQHF. In nucleotides, the CDR3 is TGTGCCAGCAGCCAGGGGAGGGTTAATCAGCCCCAGCATTTT.

The chain joins TRBV27 to TRBJ2-3; D is undetermined. The CDR3 runs to 11 residues. V was trimmed by 5 bases and J by 2 bases, leaving 2 bases between them. CDR1 and CDR2 (germline): MNHEY, SMNVEV (reference sequence). DNA for the CDR3: TGTGCCAGCAGTGACACAGATACGCAGTATTTT. It specifies CASSDTDTQYF.

The chain combines TRBV19 with TRBJ1-1; D uncertain. The CDR3 is 14 residues long. Deletions cut 6 bases from V and 5 bases from J, with 16 bases between. Germline V gene sequence: CDR1 LNHDA, CDR2 SQIVND (reference sequence). The CDR3 region is CASSLGRVVTEAFF. The CDR3, as DNA: TGTGCCAGTAGCCTGGGGAGGGTGGTAACTGAAGCTTTCTTT.

On this clone: The sample carries other DNA sequences with the same CDR3. This rearrangement joins TRBV27 to TRBJ2-1; 11 bases fit TRBD2. This CDR3 region has 15 residues. In germline, CDR1 is MNHEY, CDR2 SMNVEV (reference sequence). The V gene end was trimmed by 5 bases and the J gene end by 1 base; junction bases not matched to a gene: 1. The chain's CDR3 is CASSTSGSSYNEQFF. The DNA for the CDR3 is TGTGCCAGCAGTACTAGCGGGAGTTCCTACAATGAGCAGTTCTTC.

This chain links TRBV19 with TRBJ1-1; D call uncertain. This CDR3 region has 12 residues. Deletions cut 3 bases from V and 7 bases from J, with 9 bases between. Germline assignment: CDR1 LNHDA and CDR2 SQIVND (reference sequence). The CDR3 loop is CASSISGDEAFF. Here the CDR3 DNA reads TGTGCCAGTAGTATTAGTGGAGATGAAGCTTTCTTT.

The gene calls are TRBV7-9 and TRBJ2-7, with D possibly being TRBD1 or TRBD2 (5 bases each). The CDR3 consists of 15 residues. Trimming removed 2 bases at V and 5 bases at J, with 16 bases between. Looked up from germline, CDR1 is SEHNR and CDR2 is FQNEAQ (reference sequence). CDR3 region: CASSLSQGAIHEQYF. The CDR3, as DNA: TGTGCCAGCAGCTTATCCCAGGGAGCCATACACGAGCAGTACTTC.